This T cell receptor (beta chain) was profiled in a study of blood T cell repertoires in COVID-19 (dated by TCRdb to 2018 to 2021). As for the study more broadly: Samples from collaborators originated in the United States, Italy and Spain and spanned both the acute and convalescent phases of COVID-19. The prospective study material was composed of cDNA or gDNA derived from T cells, B-cell-depleted T cells, or PBMCs. Subjects who had been exposed to COVID-19, were actively infected with it, or had recovered from it provided the deeply sampled blood TCRbeta repertoires that made up the dataset. The repertoires were released in a freely available public database intended as a resource for research on the immune response to SARS-CoV-2. Samples were obtained from the ongoing ImmuneRACE study (first 160 participants) and from 1,254 subjects provided by 6 global collaborators. Nearly every sample came with metadata listing a de-identified subject ID, COVID-19 status, age in years and sex. Where HLA class I and class II types were available, the types were taken from metadata supplied by the sample provider, not from assay-based typing.

TCRbeta CDR3 regions were amplified from genomic DNA using the immunoSEQ Assay, a bias-controlled multiplex PCR. Processing in the source paper ran as follows. Within the assay, amplification of reference gene primers was used to estimate how many nucleated cells each sample contained. To quantify the absolute abundance of each unique TCRbeta CDR3 rearrangement, sequence reads were collapsed and filtered. For each sample, productive Simpson clonality was calculated as the square root of Simpson's diversity index over productive rearrangements. This immuneACCESS table, as held by TCRdb, lists in-frame sequences with V and J called but not all clones. Of the missing ones, under half trace to an unresolved V gene in checked studies; the others have no known cause. Clonal size and the V and J genes are those of that table, whereas D and trimming came from the DNA. The sample has 300,000 to 500,000 clones on record, around 90% of them singletons. The ten largest make up approximately 2% of the sample.

In the prospective study, participants were about 18 to 89 years old, resided in about two dozen geographic areas of the United States, and were enrolled through a virtual design. Cohort assignment in the prospective study relied on participant-reported clinical history from a screening survey and a study questionnaire. In the prospective study, whole blood, serum and a nasopharyngeal or oropharyngeal swab were collected from each participant by mobile phlebotomists. Participants in the prospective study had the option to provide additional blood draws and questionnaires over a roughly two-month period. Blood samples from the prospective study were shipped frozen or at room temperature prior to DNA extraction. Here is what the overall study found, with its caveats: The amount of clinical and demographic metadata varied by source and participant and was provided uncurated.

Points on this clone: Its recognized antigen is unknown. Nothing much larger sits one base from this clone, and base qualities are not available.

Trimming takes 4 bases off V and 1 base off J; junction bases not matched to a gene: 0. The CDR3 goes from the cysteine to the phenylalanine over 14 residues. Only the CDR3 region is kept as DNA, spanning 42 bases read in frame from base 1. The germline V gene encodes CDR1 LNHDA and CDR2 SQIVND (reference sequence). Material for sequencing was PBMCs or T cells enriched from blood (not recorded which). This receptor was obtained from a woman between 35 and 50 years old with acute COVID-19. The chain is encoded by TRBV19 joined to TRBJ1-4, with TRBD1 matching 7 junction bases. The CDR3 protein: CASSRDRTNEKLFF. The sequence in DNA is TGTGCCAGTAGTAGGGACAGAACTAATGAAAAACTGTTTTTT.